The T cell receptor (beta chain) described here comes from a study of blood T cells in healthy people across ages. Study results and limitations: Expanded clonotype shifts may have been confounded, as the donors had an unknown CMV status.

In this sample, this clonotype turned up a few times. Its antigen is still unknown. In terms of origin and age, donors were healthy Caucasian individuals from Russia aged 6 to 90. With 6 bases clipped from V and 3 bases from J, the junction kept 13 bases outside the gene matches. The CDR3 has 17 amino acids. Germline values: CDR1 SQVTM, CDR2 ANQGSEA. It was with a sample-barcoded 5' primer and a J-beta primer mix that a second PCR of about 7 to 12 cycles was run. TCRdb redid the calling of the 5' RACE reads with MiXCR, one entry per CDR3 protein. The table records hundreds of thousands of distinct CDR3 sequences, about 37% of them present only once.

The sequenced sample was blood. This TCR was recovered from a man younger than 35 in good health. The V gene is TRBV29-1, the J gene TRBJ2-3; 12 nucleotides match TRBD1. This CDR3 is CSVSPGQGAPRTDTQYF. Here the CDR3 DNA reads TGCAGCGTCTCCCCGGGACAGGGGGCCCCGCGAACAGATACGCAGTATTTT.